This TCR beta chain was profiled in a study of control samples from healthy donors and cancer patients. Repertoires were generated with immunoSEQ multiplex PCR, while TCRdb's copy carries only in-frame clones and drops some. The sample records about 190,000 clones, roughly nine tenths being singletons. The CDR3 loop spans 14 amino acids. V was pared by 4 bases and J by 4 bases, with 14 bases between. Germline V CDR1 and CDR2: SGHNT, YYREEE (reference sequence). The chain combines TRBV5-4 with TRBJ1-2; D not certain. This receptor was identified in a man aged 30 to 39 in good health. Sequencing was carried out using blood. CDR3 sequence reads: CASSEQDRTYGYTF. CDR3 DNA sequence: TGTGCCAGCAGCGAGCAGGATCGGACCTATGGCTACACCTTC.